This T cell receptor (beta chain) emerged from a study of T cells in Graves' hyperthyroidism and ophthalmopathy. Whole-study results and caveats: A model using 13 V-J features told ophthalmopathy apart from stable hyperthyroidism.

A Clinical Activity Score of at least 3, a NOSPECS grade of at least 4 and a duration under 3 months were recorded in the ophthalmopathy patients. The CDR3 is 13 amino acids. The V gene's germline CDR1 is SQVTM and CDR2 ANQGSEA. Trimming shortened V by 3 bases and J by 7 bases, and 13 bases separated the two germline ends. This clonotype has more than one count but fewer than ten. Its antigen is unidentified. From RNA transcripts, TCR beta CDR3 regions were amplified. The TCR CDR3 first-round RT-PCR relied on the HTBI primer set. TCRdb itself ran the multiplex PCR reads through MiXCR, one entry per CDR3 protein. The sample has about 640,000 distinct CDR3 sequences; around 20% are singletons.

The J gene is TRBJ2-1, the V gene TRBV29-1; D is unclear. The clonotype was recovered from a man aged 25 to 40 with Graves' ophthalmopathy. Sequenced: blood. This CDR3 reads CSVDSLVRNEQFF. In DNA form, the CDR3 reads TGCAGCGTTGATAGCCTAGTGCGTAATGAGCAGTTCTTC.